The 26 T cell receptor beta chains below come from one sample, sequenced in a study of cytomegalovirus exposure and HLA in healthy donors. Both 60 Vbeta primers and 13 Jbeta primers went into the PCR. Assay used: immunoSEQ multiplex PCR; TCRdb lists only in-frame clones, some missing. The sample includes roughly 100,000 clones, around 60% of them seen just once. Sequencing used PBMCs. The source is a human donor in good health.

The rearrangement joins TRBV2 to TRBJ2-7; 13 nucleotides match TRBD2. Germline-derived CDR1 and CDR2 are SNHLY and FYNNEI. V shed 9 bases and J 4 bases; nucleotides not matched to a gene: 18. The CDR3 sequence is 18 residues long. CDR3 sequence: CASALKRTSGSSSYEQYF. For the CDR3, the DNA is TGTGCCAGTGCTCTAAAAAGGACTAGCGGGAGTTCAAGTTACGAGCAGTACTTC. The variable domain in full, with the rest retrieved from reference TRBV2 and TRBJ2-7, is EPEVTQTPSHQVTQMGQEVILRCVPISNHLYFYWYRQILGQKVEFLVSFYNNEISEKSEIFDDQFSVERPDGSNFTLKIRSTKLEDSAMYFCASALKRTSGSSSYEQYFGPGTRLTVT.

This chain connects TRBV7-9 to TRBJ1-1; D unclear. V was shortened by 3 bases and J by 11 bases, with 19 bases between the two germline ends. The CDR3 totals 14 residues. Germline CDR1 is SEHNR and CDR2 is FQNEAQ (reference sequence). The CDR3: CASSLTSEPTGAFF. In nucleotides, the CDR3 is TGTGCCAGCAGCTTGACTTCTGAACCCACTGGGGCTTTCTTT.

There are a few counts of this clone. This chain joins TRBV6-4 and TRBJ2-6, with 7 bases that match TRBD1. Trimming cost V 4 bases and J 0 bases; bases outside gene matches: 9. Germline CDR1 and CDR2: MRHNA and SNTAGT. CDR3 length equals 18 residues. The CDR3 region is CASSASGDSSSGANVLTF. The CDR3 DNA is TGTGCCAGCAGTGCATCCGGGGACAGTAGCTCTGGGGCCAACGTCCTGACTTTC.

The J gene is TRBJ2-7, the V gene TRBV27; possible D gene TRBD2, 6 bases. The germline gives CDR1 MNHEY, CDR2 SMNVEV (reference sequence). This CDR3 region has 15 residues. V lost 5 bases and J 3 bases, leaving 17 bases between the germline ends. CDR3 coding DNA: TGTGCCAGCAGTACCCGCCCCGGGAGCCACTACGAGCAGTACTTC. Amino acid sequence: CASSTRPGSHYEQYF.

The chain is built from TRBV29-1 and TRBJ1-2; no definite D call. CDR1 is SQVTM, CDR2 ANQGSEA, per germline. V was cut by 7 bases and J by 4 bases, with 16 bases left in between. The length of the CDR3 is 13 residues. The DNA for the CDR3 is TGCAGCGCCGATCCGGGAAACCGCTATGGCTACACCTTC. Its protein is CSADPGNRYGYTF.

The rearrangement joins TRBV4-1 to TRBJ2-5, with a possible D match to TRBD2 (5 bases). Germline CDR1 MGHRA, CDR2 YSYEKL. V shed 0 bases and J shed 5 bases, with 10 bases lying between them. The CDR3 contains 14 residues. The CDR3 sequence: CASSQEHTGETQYF. DNA for the CDR3: TGCGCCAGCAGCCAAGAGCATACGGGGGAGACCCAGTACTTC.

The rearrangement joins TRBV11-2 to TRBJ1-5, with D possibly TRBD1 on 5 matching bases. The germline V gene has CDR1 SGHAT and CDR2 FQNNGV. Trimming stripped 5 bases from V and 1 base from J, with 12 bases between. This CDR3 has 15 residues. The CDR3 reads CASSDGAGSNQPQHF. For the CDR3, the DNA is TGTGCCAGCAGCGATGGGGCAGGGAGCAATCAGCCCCAGCATTTT.

J is TRBJ1-4 and V is TRBV28, with 8 bases aligning to TRBD1. Germline V gene lookup returns CDR1 MDHEN and CDR2 SYDVKM. The junction had 15 bases not matched to a gene; V was cut back by 7 bases and J by 2 bases. The CDR3 spans 18 residues. The DNA of the CDR3 is TGTGCCAGCACCCCCCCCCGACAGGGGTTAGGGACTAATGAAAAACTGTTTTTT. Translating it yields CASTPPRQGLGTNEKLFF.

This clone was seen more than once but under ten times. CDR3 loop: CASSLSANTANVLTF. The CDR3 DNA sequence: TGTGCCAGTAGCCTATCAGCGAATACGGCCAACGTCCTGACTTTC. The gene calls are TRBV19 and TRBJ2-6; D unclear. The V end lost 6 bases, the J end lost 6 bases, and 15 bases lay between the germline ends. This CDR3 is built from 15 residues. Germline V gene lookup returns CDR1 LNHDA and CDR2 SQIVND (reference sequence).

In this sample, this clone turned up a few times. CDR3 bases: TGCGCCAGCAGCCTCGATCAGGGGAGTTTCCACGGAGAGACCCAGTACTTC. Its protein product is CASSLDQGSFHGETQYF. The V gene is TRBV4-1, the J gene TRBJ2-5; weak D call: TRBD1 (6 bases). Trimming cost V 4 bases and J 4 bases, with 22 bases left between them. Germline-derived CDR1 and CDR2 are MGHRA and YSYEKL. The length of the CDR3 is 17 residues.

This chain uses TRBV13 with TRBJ2-1; TRBD2 might be the D (6 bases). Germline V gene lookup returns CDR1 PRHDT and CDR2 FYEKMQ (reference sequence). This CDR3 is 16 amino acids long. The ends were cut back, 3 bases at V and 3 bases at J, with 15 bases in the middle. The CDR3 spells CASSFFSGLGYNEQFF. CDR3 sequence (DNA): TGTGCCAGCAGCTTCTTCTCGGGACTCGGCTACAATGAGCAGTTCTTC.

The CDR3 is CASSSQPGVAKNIQYF. In nucleotides, the CDR3 is TGCGCCAGCAGCTCACAACCCGGGGTGGCCAAAAACATTCAGTACTTC. The chain is built from TRBV5-1 and TRBJ2-4; TRBD2 is a possible D gene (5 bases). The CDR3 loop spans 16 amino acids. Germline V gives CDR1 SGHRS, CDR2 YFSETQ. V was clipped by 3 bases and J by 1 base, with 14 bases between them. The full variable domain, completed using reference TRBV5-1 and TRBJ2-4, is KAGVTQTPRYLIKTRGQQVTLSCSPISGHRSVSWYQQTPGQGLQFLFEYFSETQRNKGNFPGRFSGRQFSNSRSEMNVSTLELGDSALYLCASSSQPGVAKNIQYFGAGTRLSVL.

This clone was observed a handful of times. This sequence joins TRBV30 and TRBJ1-6; tentative D call: TRBD1 (5 bases). This CDR3 is built from 16 residues. Germline lookup yields CDR1 GTSNPN and CDR2 SVGIG (reference sequence). The germline V and J ends were trimmed by 1 base and 6 bases, with 16 bases remaining between them. The CDR3 protein is CAWSAPGYGSNSPLHF. In DNA form, the CDR3 reads TGTGCCTGGAGTGCCCCAGGGTACGGTTCTAATTCACCCCTCCACTTT.

This clone was observed a few times. CDR3: CAISGQRNTEAFF. The DNA for the CDR3 is TGTGCCATCAGTGGACAGCGGAACACTGAAGCTTTCTTT. The chain uses TRBV10-3 and TRBJ1-1, with D tentatively TRBD1 (5 bases). Germline V CDR1 and CDR2: ENHRY, SYGVKD. CDR3 length equals 13 residues. V was clipped by 4 bases and J by 1 base, with 7 bases between them.

This chain uses TRBV28 with TRBJ1-5; TRBD1 is a possible D gene (5 bases). This CDR3 comprises 15 residues. The germline V gene encodes CDR1 MDHEN and CDR2 SYDVKM. Trimming removed 3 bases at V and 1 base at J, with 10 bases between. The CDR3 region is CASSLGGGSNQPQHF. Written as DNA, the CDR3 is TGTGCCAGCAGTTTGGGGGGAGGGAGCAATCAGCCCCAGCATTTT.

The chain joins TRBV20-1 to TRBJ2-7, with D possibly TRBD2 on 5 matching bases. CDR1 DFQATT and CDR2 SNEGSKA come from the germline V gene (reference sequence). The V end was cut by 2 bases, the J end by 7 bases, with 6 bases between. The CDR3 runs to 10 residues. The CDR3 sequence is CSARRREQYF. The CDR3 nucleotides read TGCAGTGCTAGACGGAGGGAGCAGTACTTC.

A remark on this clone: In this CDR3 the conserved last residue, phenylalanine or tryptophan, is missing, so a read error is likely. The rearrangement uses TRBV5-1 and TRBJ1-1; 7 bases align to TRBD1. Germline assignment: CDR1 SGHRS and CDR2 YFSETQ. The CDR3 totals 14 residues. V was clipped by 4 bases and J by 1 base; unmatched bases: 4. The CDR3, as DNA: TGCGCCAGCAGCAAGGGACAGCCGAACACTGAAGCTTTCCTT. As protein: CASSKGQPNTEAFL.

This clone showed up just once. The rearrangement links TRBV19 to TRBJ1-5; 8 positions match TRBD1. The CDR3 has 12 residues. After removal of 7 bases from V and 5 bases from J, the junction contained 1 base not matched to a gene. The germline V gene encodes CDR1 LNHDA and CDR2 SQIVND (reference sequence). CDR3 sequence reads: CASKQGDQPQHF. The CDR3 nucleotides are TGTGCCAGTAAACAGGGGGATCAGCCCCAGCATTTT.

The chain has TRBV5-1 and TRBJ2-1, with 10 bases identical to TRBD2. V gave up 4 bases and J gave up 6 bases; unmatched junction bases: 7. Germline lookup yields CDR1 SGHRS and CDR2 YFSETQ. The length of the CDR3 is 15 residues. CDR3 nucleotides: TGCGCCAGCAGCGTCCTAGCGGGAGTGGTCAATGAGCAGTTCTTC. Encoded protein: CASSVLAGVVNEQFF.

CDR3 region: CASSLAGTGDTGELFF. DNA of the CDR3: TGTGCCAGCAGCTTAGCAGGGACAGGAGATACCGGGGAGCTGTTTTTT. The chain joins TRBV7-9 to TRBJ2-2; 8 bases align to TRBD1. Per germline, CDR1 SEHNR and CDR2 FQNEAQ (reference sequence). This CDR3 region has 16 residues. Germline trimming cut 0 bases from V and 5 bases from J; bases unmatched to any gene: 5.

This clone appeared a single time. The genes are TRBV19 and TRBJ2-1; 8 nucleotides line up with TRBD1. CDR1 and CDR2 (germline): LNHDA, SQIVND (reference sequence). The CDR3 length is 17 residues. Unmatched junction bases numbered 14, after V lost 3 bases and J lost 7 bases. The CDR3 DNA sequence: TGTGCCAGTAGTATCGGACAGGGTTTAAGATTTGGGAATGAGCAGTTCTTC. This codes for CASSIGQGLRFGNEQFF.

The chain is built from TRBV29-1 and TRBJ2-2, with a tentative D call TRBD2 (6 bases). This CDR3 is built from 15 residues. The germline V gene encodes CDR1 SQVTM and CDR2 ANQGSEA. The V gene lost 7 bases and the J gene lost 0 bases, with 15 bases spanning the gap. The CDR3 DNA is TGCAGCGCCTCTCAGGGACTCCCGAACACCGGGGAGCTGTTTTTT. This gives the protein CSASQGLPNTGELFF.

The gene calls are TRBV6-6 and TRBJ2-1, with unresolved D. The CDR3 contains 12 residues. In germline, CDR1 is MNHNY, CDR2 SVGAGI (reference sequence). The CDR3 spells CASINFYNEQFF. For the CDR3, the DNA is TGTGCTTCAATAAACTTCTACAATGAGCAGTTCTTC.

The chain joins TRBV28 to TRBJ1-1; D uncertain. The germline V and J ends were trimmed by 3 bases and 5 bases, with 13 bases remaining between them. Germline V gene lookup returns CDR1 MDHEN and CDR2 SYDVKM. This CDR3 has 14 residues. The CDR3 spells CASSFRGAGTEAFF. The CDR3 region has the DNA TGTGCCAGCAGTTTCCGGGGAGCCGGAACTGAAGCTTTCTTT. Filled out from reference TRBV28 and TRBJ1-1, the complete variable domain reads DVKVTQSSRYLVKRTGEKVFLECVQDMDHENMFWYRQDPGLGLRLIYFSYDVKMKEKGDIPEGYSVSREKKERFSLILESASTNQTSMYLCASSFRGAGTEAFFGQGTRLTVV.

This clone occurred a few times. The V and J genes are TRBV4-1 and TRBJ2-7; TRBD2 matches at 9 bases. The CDR3 runs 16 residues. Germline V gene sequence: CDR1 MGHRA, CDR2 YSYEKL. V was pared by 0 bases and J by 1 base, with 4 bases of the junction left unmatched. The DNA for the CDR3 is TGCGCCAGCAGCCAAGACGGAGCGGGAGGTTCCTACGAGCAGTACTTC. It yields the protein CASSQDGAGGSYEQYF.

This chain links TRBV27 with TRBJ2-5, with D perhaps TRBD2 (6 bases). The DNA matches TRBJ2-7 better at its end, which makes the J call doubtful. Germline CDR1 and CDR2: MNHEY and SMNVEV (reference sequence). The CDR3 loop spans 13 amino acids. For the CDR3, the DNA is TGTGCCAGCAGTCCCCTCGGGGGAAACGAGCAGTACTTC. Translating gives CASSPLGGNEQYF.